The next 13 T cell receptor beta chains were all read from a single sample in a study of blood T cell repertoires in COVID-19. Here immunoSEQ multiplex PCR was the method, and the copy in TCRdb shows in-frame clones only, minus some. The table includes some 44,000 clones, about 92% detected once. The specimen sequenced was peripheral blood. The receptor source for this set is a human donor in a cohort sampled during active COVID-19.

V gene TRBV7-2 combines with J gene TRBJ2-4, with TRBD1 as a possible D gene (5 bases). The V and J ends lost 4 bases and 0 bases respectively, with 16 bases between them. CDR3 size: 17 residues. Germline CDR1 reads SGHTA; CDR2 reads FQGNSA. CDR3 bases: TGTGCCAGCAGCTCCAGACAGCAGCATCTAGCCAAAAACATTCAGTACTTC. It specifies CASSSRQQHLAKNIQYF.

The chain is built from TRBV28 and TRBJ2-1; TRBD2 agrees at 9 bases. Per germline, CDR1 MDHEN and CDR2 SYDVKM. The CDR3 extends over 14 amino acids. V lost 6 bases and J lost 3; bases outside the gene matches: 3. CDR3 sequence (DNA): TGTGCCAGCAGCCCTAGCGGGGACTACAATGAGCAGTTCTTC. Protein sequence: CASSPSGDYNEQFF.

The gene calls are TRBV4-1 and TRBJ2-1; possible D gene TRBD2, 6 bases. Looked up from germline, CDR1 is MGHRA and CDR2 is YSYEKL. Trimming stripped 3 bases from V and 0 bases from J, with 15 bases between. The CDR3 covers 17 residues. CDR3 loop: CASSQLADRSSYNEQFF. The DNA of the CDR3 is TGCGCCAGCAGCCAGTTAGCGGACCGGTCCTCCTACAATGAGCAGTTCTTC.

The sample holds one count of this clone. The chain recombines TRBV5-1 with TRBJ1-2; possibly TRBD1 for D (6 bases). The CDR3 covers 14 residues. Trimming cost V 4 bases and J 3 bases, with 13 bases left between them. Germline V lookup: CDR1 SGHRS, CDR2 YFSETQ. The CDR3 DNA reads TGCGCCAGCAGCCTGGACAGCCCAGACTATGGCTACACCTTC. Translated: CASSLDSPDYGYTF.

The chain combines TRBV12-3 or TRBV12-4 with TRBJ2-5, with 8 bases matching TRBD2. This CDR3 region has 11 residues. V was clipped by 7 bases and J by 7 bases; unmatched bases: 2. The CDR3 DNA reads TGTGCCAGCACGCGGGGGGTGACCCAGTACTTC. Its translation: CASTRGVTQYF.

The chain employs TRBV10-3 and TRBJ1-5; possible D gene TRBD1, 6 bases. The CDR3 runs 12 residues. Between the trimmed V and J ends, which lost 10 bases and 9 bases, there was a span of 16 bases. Germline lookup yields CDR1 ENHRY and CDR2 SYGVKD. The CDR3 spells CATQGSGRPQHF. Here the CDR3 DNA reads TGTGCCACACAGGGCTCAGGTCGGCCCCAGCATTTT.

The chain combines TRBV6-6 with TRBJ1-5, with 9 positions matching TRBD1. Trimming removed 6 bases from V and 4 bases from J; junction bases left unmatched: 1. This CDR3 region has 13 residues. Germline loops: CDR1 MNHNY, CDR2 SVGAGI (reference sequence). CDR3 bases: TGTGCCAGCAGGGACAGGGGAAATCAGCCCCAGCATTTT. It is translated as CASRDRGNQPQHF.

The CDR3 region has the DNA TGCGCCAGCAGCCTAATATTAGGGGGGGGCCGAAACTCCTACGAGCAGTACTTC. Translated, it gives CASSLILGGGRNSYEQYF. The chain is built from TRBV4-1 and TRBJ2-7; D may be TRBD2 (7 bases). Germline V gene sequence: CDR1 MGHRA, CDR2 YSYEKL. V was cut by 4 bases and J by 0 bases, with 22 bases left in between. The CDR3 contains 18 residues.

The chain couples TRBV12-3 or TRBV12-4 to TRBJ1-2; tentatively, D is TRBD1 (5 bases). Trimming cost V 5 bases and J 2 bases, with 9 bases left between them. This CDR3 is 13 amino acids long. CDR3 sequence: CASSQQENYGYTF. The CDR3 nucleotides are TGTGCCAGCAGTCAACAGGAGAACTATGGCTACACCTTC.

For the CDR3, the DNA is TGTGCCTGGAGTGCGGGGAGTTCGAGCAATCAGCCCCAGCATTTT. It translates to CAWSAGSSSNQPQHF. The chain carries TRBV30 and TRBJ1-5; D uncertain. V was clipped by 1 base and J by 1 base, with 11 bases between them. This CDR3 region has 15 residues. In germline, CDR1 is GTSNPN, CDR2 SVGIG (reference sequence).

This chain links TRBV2 with TRBJ2-7; D remains unclear. This CDR3 is built from 12 residues. Germline V gives CDR1 SNHLY, CDR2 FYNNEI. The V and J ends lost 3 bases and 4 bases respectively, with 7 bases between them. This CDR3 is CASSERRYEQYF. As DNA, the CDR3 is TGTGCCAGCAGTGAGCGCAGGTACGAGCAGTACTTC.

The chain uses TRBV25-1 and TRBJ1-3; D ambiguous. The CDR3 has 16 residues. Trimming removed 4 bases from V and 3 bases from J, with 16 bases in between. Per germline, CDR1 MGHDK and CDR2 SYGVNS. The CDR3 DNA is TGTGCCAGCAGTGCATACCCCGAGGGTAATGGAAACACCATATATTTT. This encodes CASSAYPEGNGNTIYF.

This rearrangement joins TRBV15 to TRBJ1-1; possibly TRBD1 for D (5 bases). CDR1 is LNHNV, CDR2 YYDKDF, per germline (reference sequence). The V and J ends lost 1 base and 11 bases respectively, with 11 bases between them. The length of the CDR3 is 12 residues. CDR3 nucleotide sequence: TGTGCCACCAGCAGAGGAGGAGGGGCGGCTTTCTTT. Translated, it gives CATSRGGGAAFF.